Following are 32 T cell receptor beta chains from one sample sequenced in a study of shared clonotypes between healthy human individuals. The repertoire was sequenced with immunoSEQ multiplex PCR; TCRdb's copy has only in-frame clones and lacks some. The table lists fewer than 600,000 clones, about four fifths of them singletons. Sequencing was done on a sample of PBMCs. The receptor set was obtained from a woman aged 40 to 55 in good health. Some clones in this sample may be carry-over from other donors' samples.

The rearrangement uses TRBV11-2 and TRBJ2-5; 9 bases line up with TRBD2. This CDR3 is 14 amino acids long. Germline V gene data show CDR1 as SGHAT and CDR2 as FQNNGV. The V and J ends lost 1 base and 7 bases, in that order; junction bases with no gene match: 4. This chain's CDR3 is CASSLGGLALTQYF. The CDR3 DNA reads as TGTGCCAGCAGCTTAGGGGGACTAGCTTTGACCCAGTACTTC.

A few counts support this clone. This chain connects TRBV28 to TRBJ2-1; TRBD2 is a possible D gene (6 bases). Germline V gene sequence: CDR1 MDHEN, CDR2 SYDVKM. V was pared by 3 bases and J by 5 bases, with 17 bases between. CDR3 size: 16 residues. This CDR3 is CASSFLGGVGNNEQFF. The CDR3 nucleotides are TGTGCCAGCAGTTTTCTAGGCGGGGTAGGAAACAATGAGCAGTTCTTC.

The chain carries TRBV4-3 and TRBJ2-1; the match to TRBD2 covers 8 bases. Looked up from germline, CDR1 is LGHNA and CDR2 is YSLEER. Trimming removed 5 bases from V and 5 bases from J; junction bases left unmatched: 8. This CDR3 is 15 amino acids long. The CDR3 spells CASSTSGRRDNEQFF. The CDR3 DNA is TGCGCCAGCAGCACGAGCGGGAGACGCGACAATGAGCAGTTCTTC.

This chain joins TRBV11-2 and TRBJ1-3; D gene unclear. With 5 bases removed from V and 0 bases from J, the gap between germline ends came to 14 bases. This CDR3 has 16 residues. The germline V gene has CDR1 SGHAT and CDR2 FQNNGV. In DNA, the CDR3 is TGTGCCAGCAGCCGTATGCGAGTCAACTCTGGAAACACCATATATTTT. It codes for CASSRMRVNSGNTIYF. Based on the CDR3 plus reference TRBV11-2 and TRBJ1-3, the full variable domain is EAGVAQSPRYKIIEKRQSVAFWCNPISGHATLYWYQQILGQGPKLLIQFQNNGVVDDSQLPKDRFSAERLKGVDSTLKIQPAKLEDSAVYLCASSRMRVNSGNTIYFGEGSWLTVV.

The V and J genes are TRBV6-6 and TRBJ1-5, with D possibly TRBD1 on 6 matching bases. V lost 1 base and J 2 bases, leaving 12 bases between the germline ends. The CDR3 consists of 16 residues. Germline values: CDR1 MNHNY, CDR2 SVGAGI (reference sequence). The DNA for the CDR3 is TGTGCCAGCAGTTACTGGGGGGGCTCTGGCAATCAGCCCCAGCATTTT. This encodes CASSYWGGSGNQPQHF.

The rearrangement joins TRBV7-3 to TRBJ2-5; D gene ambiguous. V shed 5 bases and J shed 0 bases, with 7 bases lying between them. CDR3 length: 13 residues. Germline lookup yields CDR1 SGHTA and CDR2 FQGTGA. CDR3 DNA sequence: TGTGCCAGCAGCCCGACCAACCAAGAGACCCAGTACTTC. It yields the protein CASSPTNQETQYF.

This chain joins TRBV6-5 and TRBJ2-2, with 7 bases lining up with TRBD1. This CDR3 has 14 amino acids. Unmatched junction bases numbered 2, after V lost 6 bases and J lost 1 base. The germline V gene has CDR1 MNHEY and CDR2 SVGAGI. The CDR3 DNA reads as TGTGCCAGCAGACGACAGGGGAACACCGGGGAGCTGTTTTTT. Amino acid sequence: CASRRQGNTGELFF.

The chain employs TRBV27 and TRBJ2-1, with D unclear. Germline assignment: CDR1 MNHEY and CDR2 SMNVEV (reference sequence). Trimming took 2 bases from V and 2 from J, leaving 22 bases between them. The CDR3 is 19 residues long. The CDR3 DNA follows: TGTGCCAGCAGTTTAATTGGTCCGGCGAATTCTATGGCCTACAATGAGCAGTTCTTC. Translation gives CASSLIGPANSMAYNEQFF.

CDR3 nucleotide sequence: TGTGCCAGCAGTGAAAGAGTTCGGGGACAGCTAAACAATGAGCAGTTCTTC. Residues: CASSERVRGQLNNEQFF. The rearrangement links TRBV2 to TRBJ2-1; TRBD1 agrees at 7 bases. The CDR3 is 17 residues long. Looked up from germline, CDR1 is SNHLY and CDR2 is FYNNEI. Trimming cost V 2 bases and J 5 bases; bases outside gene matches: 12.

The genes are TRBV7-9 and TRBJ2-7; D unclear. Germline lookup yields CDR1 SEHNR and CDR2 FQNEAQ (reference sequence). Trimming removed 2 bases from V and 1 base from J, with 6 bases in between. The CDR3 runs to 13 residues. The CDR3 bases are TGTGCCAGCAGCTTAAGACCGTCCTACGAGCAGTACTTC. This gives the protein CASSLRPSYEQYF.

The rearrangement uses TRBV19 and TRBJ1-5; 8 nucleotides line up with TRBD1. CDR3 size: 13 residues. CDR1 and CDR2 (germline): LNHDA, SQIVND (reference sequence). V shed 8 bases, J shed 5 bases, and the junction held 5 bases outside the gene matches. DNA for the CDR3: TGTGCCAGTTTACAGGGGGGTGATCAGCCCCAGCATTTT. Its protein is CASLQGGDQPQHF. The entire variable domain, with the rest obtained from reference TRBV19 and TRBJ1-5, is as follows: DGGITQSPKYLFRKEGQNVTLSCEQNLNHDAMYWYRQDPGQGLRLIYYSQIVNDFQKGDIAEGYSVSREKKESFPLTVTSAQKNPTAFYLCASLQGGDQPQHFGDGTRLSIL.

On this clone itself: Other DNA sequences in the sample encode the same CDR3. The chain is built from TRBV30 and TRBJ1-5, with D unresolved. Per the germline V gene, CDR1 is GTSNPN and CDR2 is SVGIG (reference sequence). The CDR3 consists of 12 residues. The V and J ends lost 0 bases and 7 bases respectively, with 7 bases between them. CDR3 DNA sequence: TGTGCCTGGAGTGTACGAGGGCAGCCCCAGCATTTT. It translates to CAWSVRGQPQHF.

This clone was seen once. The rearrangement uses TRBV5-5 and TRBJ1-4; TRBD1 agrees at 10 bases. There are 15 residues in the CDR3. Germline CDR1 reads SGHKS; CDR2 reads YYEKEE (reference sequence). V trimming: 4 bases; J trimming: 6 bases; junction bases outside the gene matches: 6. The CDR3 sequence is CASSRAGTGDEKLFF. CDR3 coding DNA: TGTGCCAGCAGCCGAGCCGGGACAGGGGATGAAAAACTGTTTTTT. Filled out from reference TRBV5-5 and TRBJ1-4, the complete variable domain reads DAGVTQSPTHLIKTRGQQVTLRCSPISGHKSVSWYQQVLGQGPQFIFQYYEKEERGRGNFPDRFSARQFPNYSSELNVNALLLGDSALYLCASSRAGTGDEKLFFGSGTQLSVL.

The genes are TRBV27 and TRBJ1-2; D may be TRBD1 (6 bases). The CDR3 runs to 14 residues. Trimming removed 5 bases from V and 8 bases from J, with 18 bases in between. Per germline, CDR1 MNHEY and CDR2 SMNVEV (reference sequence). The CDR3 coding sequence is TGTGCCAGCAGTCCCAGGGGACTAACAAGAGGCTACACCTTC. Translating gives CASSPRGLTRGYTF.

The chain joins TRBV5-1 to TRBJ2-7, with TRBD2 identical over 10 bases. CDR1 SGHRS and CDR2 YFSETQ come from the germline V gene. The CDR3 runs 14 residues. J lost 4 bases, V lost 3 bases, and 4 bases had no gene match. The CDR3 coding sequence is TGCGCCAGCAGCTCCGGGACTAGCGTGTACGAGCAGTACTTC. It yields the protein CASSSGTSVYEQYF.

In its sample, this clone was seen once. This chain uses TRBV7-2 with TRBJ2-1; D assignment may be TRBD1 or TRBD2 (5 bases each). There are 15 residues in the CDR3. Germline CDR1 SGHTA, CDR2 FQGNSA. V shed 5 bases and J shed 0 bases, with 11 bases lying between them. In DNA, the CDR3 is TGTGCCAGCAGCCGGGCAGGGAGCTCCTACAATGAGCAGTTCTTC. Translated, it gives CASSRAGSSYNEQFF.

V gene TRBV7-2 combines with J gene TRBJ2-7; D remains unclear. V lost 5 bases, J lost 3 bases, and 11 bases lay in between. Germline CDR1 SGHTA, CDR2 FQGNSA. This CDR3 comprises 13 residues. CDR3 nucleotide sequence: TGTGCCAGCAGCCTCGCGTCTTTCTACGAGCAGTACTTC. It codes for CASSLASFYEQYF.

This clone has more than one count but fewer than ten. The rearrangement joins TRBV5-4 to TRBJ2-1, with 9 bases fitting TRBD1. Trimming cost V 4 bases and J 6 bases; bases outside gene matches: 5. CDR3 size: 14 residues. Germline V gene lookup returns CDR1 SGHNT and CDR2 YYREEE (reference sequence). The CDR3 DNA sequence: TGTGCCAGCAGCGGGACAGGGAGCCGCAATGAGCAGTTCTTC. This codes for CASSGTGSRNEQFF.

The chain recombines TRBV28 with TRBJ2-7; 11 bases map to TRBD2. This CDR3 comprises 19 residues. Per the germline V gene, CDR1 is MDHEN and CDR2 is SYDVKM. J gave up 2 bases and V 4 bases, and 16 bases lay outside the gene matches. The CDR3 nucleotides are TGTGCCAGCAGTTCAACTAGCGGGAGTAAGGAGAGTATGACCTACGAGCAGTACTTC. Encoded protein: CASSSTSGSKESMTYEQYF.

The chain has TRBV19 and TRBJ2-2; D not certain. V was trimmed by 7 bases and J by 5 bases, leaving 11 bases between them. Per the germline V gene, CDR1 is LNHDA and CDR2 is SQIVND (reference sequence). CDR3 length: 13 residues. CDR3 DNA sequence: TGTGCCAGTAACCCGGACGAGACCGGGGAGCTGTTTTTT. It codes for CASNPDETGELFF. The full variable domain, its missing parts supplied by reference TRBV19 and TRBJ2-2, is DGGITQSPKYLFRKEGQNVTLSCEQNLNHDAMYWYRQDPGQGLRLIYYSQIVNDFQKGDIAEGYSVSREKKESFPLTVTSAQKNPTAFYLCASNPDETGELFFGEGSRLTVL.

The V call is TRBV5-1, the J call TRBJ2-2, with 7 bases aligning to TRBD2. The junction had 8 bases not matched to a gene; V was cut back by 2 bases and J by 7 bases. The CDR3 is 15 residues long. CDR1 and CDR2 from the germline V gene are SGHRS and YFSETQ. CDR3 loop: CASSFWREQVGELFF. CDR3 DNA sequence: TGCGCCAGCAGCTTCTGGCGGGAGCAGGTCGGGGAGCTGTTTTTT.

J is TRBJ2-1 and V is TRBV10-2; D not certain. Deletions cut 11 bases from V and 8 bases from J, with 10 bases between. The CDR3 is 10 residues long. Germline V gene sequence: CDR1 WSHSY, CDR2 SAAADI. The CDR3 region has the DNA TGCGCCGTCTTCCGGGATGAGCAGTTCTTC. Protein sequence: CAVFRDEQFF.

This clone was seen a single time. A read error likely explains this, since a far larger clone differs by one base. V usage is TRBV6-4 and J usage is TRBJ2-1, with 9 nucleotides matching TRBD2. The CDR3 extends over 15 amino acids. Germline V gene data show CDR1 as MRHNA and CDR2 as SNTAGT. V gave up 2 bases and J gave up 8 bases; unmatched junction bases: 7. The CDR3 protein is CASSDGAGGQDEQFF. The CDR3 DNA is TGTGCCAGCAGTGACGGCGCGGGAGGGCAGGATGAGCAGTTCTTC.

The chain uses TRBV6-1 and TRBJ2-4; 13 bases agree with TRBD2. Germline-derived CDR1 and CDR2 are MNHNS and SASEGT. The CDR3 length is 15 residues. The V and J ends lost 6 bases and 8 bases, in that order; junction bases with no gene match: 7. CDR3 residues: CASRGTSGKGDIQYF. CDR3 nucleotides: TGTGCCAGCAGAGGGACTAGCGGGAAGGGGGACATTCAGTACTTC.

This sequence joins TRBV5-4 and TRBJ2-7; 10 nucleotides align to TRBD2. The CDR3 runs 17 residues. Germline CDR1 and CDR2: SGHNT and YYREEE (reference sequence). V was pared by 4 bases and J by 4 bases, with 14 bases of the junction left unmatched. The CDR3 spells CASSPSVLAGTVYEQYF. The CDR3 DNA follows: TGTGCCAGCAGCCCCTCAGTACTAGCGGGAACTGTTTACGAGCAGTACTTC.

CDR3 amino acids: CASSTRLADLYEQYF. The CDR3 coding sequence is TGTGCCAGCAGCACCAGACTAGCGGATCTCTACGAGCAGTACTTC. The genes are TRBV21-1 and TRBJ2-7; the D call TRBD2 from the table was never checked on the DNA. TRBV21-1 is described as a pseudogene. This CDR3 is built from 15 residues.

In its sample, this clone was seen once. The chain has TRBV6-6 and TRBJ2-7; possible D gene TRBD2, 5 bases. The germline CDR1 and CDR2 sequences are MNHNY and SVGAGI (reference sequence). The CDR3 totals 15 residues. Trimming took 2 bases from V and 2 from J, leaving 13 bases between them. CDR3 coding DNA: TGTGCCAGCAGTTACGATCCCCGGGGAACCTACGAGCAGTACTTC. Translating gives CASSYDPRGTYEQYF.

J is TRBJ2-3 and V is TRBV28; D remains ambiguous. The CDR3 is made up of 14 amino acids. The germline V gene encodes CDR1 MDHEN and CDR2 SYDVKM. Trimming stripped 6 bases from V and 7 bases from J, with 17 bases between. The CDR3 reads CASSPTVIEHTQYF. CDR3 DNA: TGTGCCAGCAGCCCCACGGTGATCGAACATACGCAGTATTTT.

The genes are TRBV28 and TRBJ2-7; 7 bases are shared with TRBD1. The V gene's germline CDR1 is MDHEN and CDR2 SYDVKM. The CDR3 runs 13 residues. V dropped 7 bases and J dropped 0; count of bases not matched to a gene: 3. The CDR3 region has the DNA TGTGCCAGCATAGACAGGGTCTCCTACGAGCAGTACTTC. This translates into CASIDRVSYEQYF.

The gene calls are TRBV11-2 and TRBJ1-5; D gene ambiguous. The CDR3 is 15 amino acids. The germline gives CDR1 SGHAT, CDR2 FQNNGV. V was shortened by 1 base and J by 7 bases, with 14 bases between the two germline ends. The CDR3 region has the DNA TGTGCCAGCAGCTTAGGCCCTGGAGGGCTCCAGCCCCAGCATTTT. Protein product: CASSLGPGGLQPQHF.

This chain uses TRBV5-4 with TRBJ2-5; 9 nucleotides agree with TRBD2. With V trimmed by 4 bases and J by 4 bases, 8 bases remained unmatched. The CDR3 runs 15 residues. Per germline, CDR1 SGHNT and CDR2 YYREEE (reference sequence). The CDR3 DNA reads TGTGCCAGCAGCCACTTCGAAGCGGGAGGAGAGACCCAGTACTTC. It specifies CASSHFEAGGETQYF.

The rearrangement links TRBV11-2 to TRBJ2-5; maybe TRBD1 (6 bases). TRBJ2-7 matches the DNA end more closely, so the J call is doubtful. The CDR3 contains 15 residues. Per germline, CDR1 SGHAT and CDR2 FQNNGV. The CDR3 region is CASSLDSDSSYEQYF. The CDR3 DNA sequence: TGTGCCAGCAGCTTAGATTCGGACAGCTCCTACGAGCAGTACTTC.